Presented here are 21 T cell receptor beta chains from one specimen sequenced in a study of blood T cell repertoires in COVID-19. The method was immunoSEQ multiplex PCR; TCRdb's version includes in-frame clones alone and lacks a portion of them. The repertoire includes about 210,000 clones, around 82% of them detected once, and about 12% sits in the top ten. Sequenced material: peripheral blood. Every receptor here comes from a woman in her thirties or forties with acute or convalescent COVID-19.

Only a few counts were recorded for this clone. The chain has TRBV6-2 or TRBV6-3 and TRBJ2-2; D might be TRBD1 (5 bases). The CDR3 is 14 amino acids. Trimming took off 6 bases at V and 6 bases at J, with 14 bases between the two ends. Germline CDR1 is MNHEY and CDR2 is SVGEGT. The CDR3 spells CASSPQGHSGELFF. For the CDR3, the DNA is TGTGCCAGCAGCCCGCAGGGTCACTCCGGGGAGCTGTTTTTT.

V and J are TRBV6-2 or TRBV6-3 and TRBJ2-7; 8 nucleotides agree with TRBD2. The V segment lost 2 bases and the J segment 5 bases; nucleotides outside the gene matches: 11. The CDR3 runs to 16 residues. Germline CDR1 MNHEY, CDR2 SVGEGT. CDR3 in DNA: TGTGCCAGCAGTTACCTCCTTCAGCGGGAGCACGACGAGCAGTACTTC. It encodes CASSYLLQREHDEQYF.

The chain has TRBV5-4 and TRBJ1-2; D unclear. The CDR3 spans 15 residues. Germline CDR1 and CDR2: SGHNT and YYREEE (reference sequence). Trimming removed 4 bases from V and 2 bases from J, with 15 bases in between. CDR3: CASSQSGGLNYGYTF. CDR3 DNA sequence: TGTGCCAGCAGCCAAAGCGGAGGGTTAAACTATGGCTACACCTTC.

This chain joins TRBV21-1 and TRBJ1-5; TRBD1, as called in the table, went unchecked against the DNA. TRBV21-1 is marked as a pseudogene. The CDR3 runs 18 residues. CDR3 sequence reads: CASSKALLGTRINQPQHF. The CDR3 region has the DNA TGTGCCAGCAGCAAAGCGCTTTTAGGGACACGGATCAATCAGCCCCAGCATTTT.

The V and J genes are TRBV27 and TRBJ1-4, with D possibly matching TRBD1 (6 bases). V dropped 8 bases and J dropped 5 bases, with 18 bases sitting between them. Germline V lookup: CDR1 MNHEY, CDR2 SMNVEV (reference sequence). The CDR3 loop spans 15 amino acids. The CDR3: CASRHIQGLNEKLFF. Here the CDR3 DNA reads TGTGCCAGCCGGCACATCCAGGGGTTGAATGAAAAACTGTTTTTT.

In its sample, this clone was seen once. The J gene is TRBJ2-1, the V gene TRBV7-9; 7 bases fit TRBD2. V trimming: 5 bases; J trimming: 4 bases; junction bases outside the gene matches: 2. The CDR3 consists of 13 residues. Germline CDR1 reads SEHNR; CDR2 reads FQNEAQ (reference sequence). DNA for the CDR3: TGTGCCAGCAGCCACGGGGGGTACAATGAGCAGTTCTTC. Its translation is CASSHGGYNEQFF.

In its sample, this clone was seen once. The chain has TRBV12-3 or TRBV12-4 and TRBJ1-5; D possibly corresponds to TRBD1 (6 bases). V was pared by 6 bases and J by 4 bases, with 10 bases between. There are 13 residues in the CDR3. In DNA form, the CDR3 reads TGTGCCAGCAGGCGACAGGAGAATCAGCCCCAGCATTTT. Translating gives CASRRQENQPQHF.

This clone was seen a single time. The chain links TRBV10-2 to TRBJ2-1, with 7 bases identical to TRBD2. J lost 2 bases, V lost 6 bases, and 13 bases had no gene match. This CDR3 has 17 amino acids. Germline CDR1 is WSHSY and CDR2 is SAAADI. The CDR3 DNA reads TGCGCCAGCAGCGTATATCGCGGGAGTGAACCCTACAATGAGCAGTTCTTC. As protein: CASSVYRGSEPYNEQFF.

In DNA, the CDR3 is TGTGCCAGCAGGCTAAACAGGGGTGACTCCTACGAGCAGTACTTC. Translating gives CASRLNRGDSYEQYF. This chain joins TRBV6-5 and TRBJ2-7; 7 nucleotides match TRBD1. The CDR3 length is 15 residues. Germline V gene data show CDR1 as MNHEY and CDR2 as SVGAGI. The V gene end was trimmed by 6 bases and the J gene end by 0 bases; junction bases not matched to a gene: 8.

The chain combines TRBV5-4 with TRBJ2-1, with D uncertain. This CDR3 has 14 residues. Trimming took off 3 bases at V and 5 bases at J, with 12 bases between the two ends. CDR1 is SGHNT and CDR2 is YYREEE in the germline V gene (reference sequence). DNA for the CDR3: TGTGCCAGCAGCTCCCGTTCCCTCGACAATGAGCAGTTCTTC. The encoded protein is CASSSRSLDNEQFF. Together with reference TRBV5-4 and TRBJ2-1, the CDR3 gives the full variable domain: ETGVTQSPTHLIKTRGQQVTLRCSSQSGHNTVSWYQQALGQGPQFIFQYYREEENGRGNFPPRFSGLQFPNYSSELNVNALELDDSALYLCASSSRSLDNEQFFGPGTRLTVL.

This clone appeared a single time. The V call is TRBV30, the J call TRBJ1-1; 8 bases match TRBD1. V shed 2 bases, J shed 5 bases, and the junction held 10 bases outside the gene matches. The CDR3 contains 15 residues. Per the germline V gene, CDR1 is GTSNPN and CDR2 is SVGIG (reference sequence). CDR3 sequence: CAWSHPPTGGTEAFF. The CDR3 nucleotides are TGTGCCTGGAGTCACCCCCCTACAGGGGGTACTGAAGCTTTCTTT.

This clone was detected only once. J is TRBJ2-7 and V is TRBV10-2, with 8 bases identical to TRBD2. J was trimmed by 5 bases and V by 4 bases; bases with no gene match: 10. Per the germline V gene, CDR1 is WSHSY and CDR2 is SAAADI. The CDR3 sequence is 15 residues long. CDR3 sequence: CASSVTSGSRHEQYF. In nucleotides, the CDR3 is TGCGCCAGCAGTGTCACAAGCGGGAGCCGCCACGAGCAGTACTTC.

This clone was seen a single time. The V gene is TRBV29-1, the J gene TRBJ2-1; 7 nucleotides match TRBD2. Germline CDR1 is SQVTM and CDR2 is ANQGSEA. The CDR3 runs to 14 residues. V was clipped by 3 bases and J by 0 bases; unmatched bases: 2. The CDR3: CSVEGGSSYNEQFF. The CDR3 region has the DNA TGCAGCGTTGAGGGCGGGAGCTCCTACAATGAGCAGTTCTTC.

The V and J genes are TRBV29-1 and TRBJ1-2; D is ambiguous. Per the germline V gene, CDR1 is SQVTM and CDR2 is ANQGSEA. Trimming stripped 0 bases from V and 3 bases from J, with 11 bases between. The CDR3 spans 14 residues. Written as DNA, the CDR3 is TGCAGCGTTGAAGACAGCAGGCACTACTATGGCTACACCTTC. Protein sequence: CSVEDSRHYYGYTF.

V is TRBV5-8 and J is TRBJ2-3, with D possibly being TRBD2 (6 bases). Trimming left V 4 bases short and J 2 bases short, with 23 bases between. This CDR3 comprises 18 residues. Germline lookup yields CDR1 SGHTS and CDR2 YDEGEE. CDR3 in amino acids: CASSVSLSRGEYTDTQYF. Here the CDR3 DNA reads TGTGCCAGCAGCGTTAGCCTCTCGCGCGGGGAATACACAGATACGCAGTATTTT.

The chain has TRBV19 and TRBJ1-2; TRBD1 matches 7 bases. There are 14 residues in the CDR3. V gave up 4 bases and J gave up 0 bases; unmatched junction bases: 2. Looked up from germline, CDR1 is LNHDA and CDR2 is SQIVND (reference sequence). The CDR3, as DNA: TGTGCCAGTAGTAACACAGGGGCTAACTATGGCTACACCTTC. It translates to CASSNTGANYGYTF.

The V gene is TRBV29-1, the J gene TRBJ1-5, with D tentatively TRBD1 (5 bases). The V end lost 6 bases, the J end lost 4 bases, and 16 bases lay between the germline ends. The V gene's germline CDR1 is SQVTM and CDR2 ANQGSEA. The length of the CDR3 is 14 residues. The CDR3 coding sequence is TGCAGCGTATCCCCGGGGGGGAAAAATCAGCCCCAGCATTTT. Its translation is CSVSPGGKNQPQHF.

The gene calls are TRBV20-1 and TRBJ2-7, with a tentative D call TRBD2 (6 bases). The ends were cut back, 3 bases at V and 4 bases at J, with 13 bases in the middle. Looked up from germline, CDR1 is DFQATT and CDR2 is SNEGSKA (reference sequence). The CDR3 has 13 residues. The CDR3 DNA reads as TGCAGTGCTAGTAGGGTCGGGACTTACGAGCAGTACTTC. It is translated as CSASRVGTYEQYF.

This clone was seen only once. This sequence joins TRBV6-5 and TRBJ2-7, with 9 bases that match TRBD1. The CDR3 covers 14 residues. The V gene end was trimmed by 6 bases and the J gene end by 7 bases; junction bases not matched to a gene: 10. Looked up from germline, CDR1 is MNHEY and CDR2 is SVGAGI. The CDR3 sequence is CASSLDRGGVEQYF. CDR3 nucleotide sequence: TGTGCCAGCAGCCTCGACAGGGGGGGGGTAGAGCAGTACTTC.

V gene TRBV7-2 combines with J gene TRBJ2-7; 8 nucleotides align to TRBD2. This CDR3 is 13 amino acids long. V shed 8 bases, J shed 3 bases, and the junction held 6 bases outside the gene matches. From germline, CDR1 is SGHTA and CDR2 FQGNSA. CDR3 region: CASSGLAGYEQYF. DNA for the CDR3: TGTGCCAGCTCGGGGCTAGCGGGCTACGAGCAGTACTTC. The full variable domain, its missing parts supplied by reference TRBV7-2 and TRBJ2-7, is GAGVSQSPSNKVTEKGKDVELRCDPISGHTALYWYRQSLGQGLEFLIYFQGNSAPDKSGLPSDRFSAERTGGSVSTLTIQRTQQEDSAVYLCASSGLAGYEQYFGPGTRLTVT.

The chain joins TRBV6-2 or TRBV6-3 to TRBJ1-2; maybe TRBD1 (5 bases). V was cut by 4 bases and J by 4 bases, with 10 bases left in between. The CDR3 loop spans 13 amino acids. CDR1 and CDR2 from the germline V gene are MNHEY and SVGEGT. The DNA for the CDR3 is TGTGCCAGCAGTTCTCCAGACAGCTATGGCTACACCTTC. Its translation is CASSSPDSYGYTF.